The rows below give T cell receptor beta chains drawn from one sample of a study of T cells in Graves' hyperthyroidism and ophthalmopathy. TCRdb reprocessed the multiplex PCR reads via MiXCR and lists one record per CDR3 protein. The sample comprises 350,000 to 450,000 distinct CDR3 sequences, 15% to 20% of which are singletons, and 30% to 35% rests with the top ten. The sample taken for sequencing was blood. The receptors were sampled from a woman aged 25 to 45 with Graves' hyperthyroidism that later progressed to Graves' ophthalmopathy. Both conserved end residues are part of each CDR3. Each record gives: V gene, J gene, CDR3 protein.

>TRBV10-2|TRBJ1-5
CASRKGAGQPQHF
>TRBV5-4|TRBJ2-5
CASSLQFEETQYF
>TRBV20-1|TRBJ1-2
CSANFLTAYGYTF
>TRBV13|TRBJ2-1
CASSPPLGQENNEQFF
>TRBV12-3/TRBV12-4|TRBJ1-5
CASAPGQGSFNQPQHF
>TRBV27|TRBJ2-3
CASSLVRETDTQYF
>TRBV19|TRBJ2-3
CASTTNGVSGTQYF
>TRBV28|TRBJ2-3
CASSSMTGSTDTQYF
>TRBV19|TRBJ2-2
CASSMGGNTGELFF
>TRBV30|TRBJ2-3
CAWSARKGISTDTQYF
>TRBV7-9|TRBJ1-1
CASSLLPIPANTEAFF
>TRBV27|TRBJ1-2
CASSSSNSLSYGYTF
>TRBV9|TRBJ1-2
CASSARTTDPNYGYTF
>TRBV12-3/TRBV12-4|TRBJ2-7
CASNLQGASYEQYF
>TRBV28|TRBJ1-6
CASSLLVLEAGSPLHF
>TRBV15|TRBJ2-7
CATSGGLAGLYEQYF
>TRBV5-6|TRBJ1-1
CASSFDSSYTEAFF
>TRBV18|TRBJ2-1
CASSPWTGNYNEQFF
>TRBV27|TRBJ1-5
CASSPMAGNQPQHF
>TRBV15|TRBJ2-7
CATSRVPDSPSYEQYF
>TRBV20-1|TRBJ1-2
CSASDTRRASAHYTF
>TRBV7-9|TRBJ2-6
CATRACRSGANVLTF